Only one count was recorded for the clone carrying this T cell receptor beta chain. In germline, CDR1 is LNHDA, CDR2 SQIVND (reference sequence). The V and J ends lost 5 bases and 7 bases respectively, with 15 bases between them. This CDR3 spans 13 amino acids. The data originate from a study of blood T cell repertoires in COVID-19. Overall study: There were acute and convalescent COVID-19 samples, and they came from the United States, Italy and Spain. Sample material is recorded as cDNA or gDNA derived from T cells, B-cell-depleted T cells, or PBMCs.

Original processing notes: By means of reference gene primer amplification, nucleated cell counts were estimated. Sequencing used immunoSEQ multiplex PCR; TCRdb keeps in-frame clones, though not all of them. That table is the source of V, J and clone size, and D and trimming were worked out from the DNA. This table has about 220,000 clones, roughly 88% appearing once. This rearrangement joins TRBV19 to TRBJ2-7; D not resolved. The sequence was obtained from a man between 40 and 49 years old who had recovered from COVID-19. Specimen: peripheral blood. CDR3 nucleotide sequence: TGTGCCAGTAGTTCCCGGGTCCTACTTGAGCAGTACTTC. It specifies CASSSRVLLEQYF.